A selection of T cell receptor beta chains follows, all from one sample in a study of CD8 T cells in ankylosing spondylitis. TCRdb re-analysed the 5' RACE reads in MiXCR, keeping a single row per CDR3 protein. The sample lists around 540,000 distinct CDR3 sequences, roughly 13% occurring once. The source material was blood, either unsorted or a sorted T cell fraction (not recorded which). These receptors were obtained from a male donor with ankylosing spondylitis. Each CDR3 is given with its conserved first and last residue. The order of the fields is clone size, D gene, J gene, V gene, CDR3 protein, CDR3 DNA. The D gene is left open where the match is weak. Some rows have no size entry. The others give once, few or many, or a class for an expanded clone.

- | TRBD2 | TRBJ2-2 | TRBV12-3/TRBV12-4 | CASSWGGGELFF | TGTGCCAGCAGTTGGGGGGGCGGGGAGCTGTTTTTT
few | TRBD1 | TRBJ1-4 | TRBV5-6 | CASSWAGTGTEKLFF | TGTGCCAGCAGCTGGGCCGGGACAGGGACTGAAAAACTGTTTTTT
few | TRBD2 | TRBJ2-1 | TRBV4-2 | CASSQPLAGSSYNEQFF | TGTGCCAGCAGCCAGCCTTTAGCGGGGAGCTCCTACAATGAGCAGTTCTTC
few | - | TRBJ1-2 | TRBV24-1 | CATSDPNGYTF | TGTGCCACCAGTGATCCGAATGGCTACACCTTC
- | - | TRBJ1-1 | TRBV5-4 | CASSPHLNTEAFF | TGTGCCAGCAGCCCCCACCTGAACACTGAAGCTTTCTTT
- | TRBD2 | TRBJ2-2 | TRBV5-1 | CASSSDPSGRHTSGELFF | TGCGCCAGCAGCTCGGACCCTAGCGGGAGGCACACGTCCGGGGAGCTGTTTTTT
few | - | TRBJ2-6 | TRBV9 | CASSPYGPAPGANVLTF | TGTGCCAGCAGCCCCTACGGACCGGCACCTGGGGCCAACGTCCTGACTTTC
few | TRBD1 | TRBJ1-2 | TRBV4-2 | CASSQERTGGYGYTF | TGTGCCAGCAGCCAAGAGAGGACAGGGGGGTATGGCTACACCTTC
many | - | TRBJ2-3 | TRBV20-1 | CSARKDYTTDTQYF | TGCAGTGCTAGAAAGGACTATACCACAGATACGCAGTATTTT
many | TRBD2 | TRBJ2-3 | TRBV3-1 | CASSQNRRGTRLTDTQYF | TGTGCCAGCAGCCAGAACAGAAGGGGGACTAGACTCACAGATACGCAGTATTTT
few | - | TRBJ1-1 | TRBV12-3/TRBV12-4 | CASSYERQGRAFF | TGTGCCAGCAGTTATGAAAGGCAGGGGCGGGCTTTCTTT
few | - | TRBJ2-3 | TRBV2 | CASSRDAPDTQYF | TGTGCCAGCAGTCGGGACGCACCAGATACGCAGTATTTT
- | - | TRBJ2-3 | TRBV20-1 | CSAGDTSTDTQYF | TGCAGTGCTGGTGACACTAGCACAGATACGCAGTATTTT
many | TRBD1 | TRBJ2-3 | TRBV20-1 | CSVRTGGTDTQYF | TGCAGTGTCAGGACAGGGGGCACAGATACGCAGTATTTT
few | - | TRBJ1-1 | TRBV6-1 | CAITFRAMNTEAFF | TGTGCCATTACTTTCAGGGCTATGAACACTGAAGCTTTCTTT
- | TRBD1 | TRBJ1-2 | TRBV27 | CASSLSRGPYGYTF | TGTGCCAGCAGTTTATCGAGGGGGCCTTATGGCTACACCTTC
- | - | TRBJ1-2 | TRBV3-1 | CASSQSPGYDGYTF | TGTGCCAGCAGCCAGTCCCCAGGGTACGATGGCTACACCTTC
few | TRBD2 | TRBJ2-3 | TRBV12-3/TRBV12-4 | CASLGGDTQYF | TGTGCCAGTTTGGGGGGGGATACGCAGTATTTT
- | - | TRBJ2-3 | TRBV27 | CASSYGRVTDTQYF | TGTGCCAGCAGTTACGGCAGGGTAACAGATACGCAGTATTTT
many | - | TRBJ1-2 | TRBV20-1 | CSARGGGGYGYTF | TGCAGTGCTAGGGGAGGGGGTGGCTATGGCTACACCTTC
- | - | TRBJ1-4 | TRBV5-6 | CASSSPFHAANEKLFF | TGTGCCAGCAGCTCTCCTTTTCATGCAGCTAATGAAAAACTGTTTTTT
few | TRBD2 | TRBJ2-3 | TRBV25-1 | CAASDLAGGPGVTDTQYF | TGTGCCGCTTCGGACCTAGCGGGAGGGCCGGGGGTAACAGATACGCAGTATTTT
- | - | TRBJ2-6 | TRBV3-1 | CASSQEGGFGANVLTF | TGTGCCAGCAGCCAAGAAGGGGGATTTGGGGCCAACGTCCTGACTTTC
- | - | TRBJ1-1 | TRBV12-3/TRBV12-4 | CASSFNWANTEAFF | TGTGCCAGCAGTTTTAATTGGGCGAACACTGAAGCTTTCTTT
many | TRBD1 | TRBJ2-5 | TRBV5-5 | CASSSTGGETQYF | TGTGCCAGCAGCTCGACAGGGGGAGAGACCCAGTACTTC
- | - | TRBJ1-2 | TRBV7-9 | CASSSKPRTYGYTF | TGTGCCAGCAGCTCGAAGCCCAGGACGTATGGCTACACCTTC
- | TRBD2 | TRBJ2-1 | TRBV5-1 | CASSPPTSGPWGYNEQFF | TGCGCCAGCAGCCCCCCGACTAGCGGCCCCTGGGGCTACAATGAGCAGTTCTTC
few | - | TRBJ1-5 | TRBV18 | CASSPGIAEPQHF | TGTGCCAGCTCACCAGGGATCGCGGAGCCCCAGCATTTT
few | TRBD2 | TRBJ2-1 | TRBV12-5 | CASGLGPSGRTNEQFF | TGTGCTAGTGGTTTGGGTCCTAGCGGGAGGACGAATGAGCAGTTCTTC
- | TRBD2 | TRBJ2-3 | TRBV4-1 | CASSQAKLAGGNTDTQYF | TGCGCCAGCAGCCAAGCTAAGCTAGCGGGAGGAAACACAGATACGCAGTATTTT
- | - | TRBJ2-1 | TRBV12-3/TRBV12-4 | CASTISSSYNEQFF | TGTGCCAGCACCATAAGTAGCTCCTACAATGAGCAGTTCTTC
few | TRBD2 | TRBJ2-1 | TRBV24-1 | CATSPVGTSGIWMDEQFF | TGTGCCACCAGCCCTGTTGGGACTAGCGGGATATGGATGGATGAGCAGTTCTTC
many | - | TRBJ2-3 | TRBV20-1 | CSARVSGSTDTQYF | TGCAGTGCTAGAGTCAGCGGGAGCACAGATACGCAGTATTTT
- | TRBD1 | TRBJ2-7 | TRBV5-6 | CASRGGQGRSYEQYF | TGTGCCAGCAGGGGAGGACAGGGGAGATCCTACGAGCAGTACTTC
many | TRBD2 | TRBJ2-1 | TRBV6-5 | CASSYGLAGRTEQFF | TGTGCCAGCAGTTACGGACTAGCGGGGCGGACTGAGCAGTTCTTC
many | - | TRBJ2-5 | TRBV5-1 | CASTLRHPQETQYF | TGCGCCAGCACGCTCCGGCACCCCCAAGAGACCCAGTACTTC
few | TRBD1 | TRBJ2-1 | TRBV7-2 | CASSYQTGSNEQFF | TGTGCCAGCAGCTACCAGACAGGGTCCAATGAGCAGTTCTTC
many | - | TRBJ1-2 | TRBV12-3/TRBV12-4 | CASSPGSNYGYTF | TGTGCCAGCAGCCCTGGGAGTAACTATGGCTACACCTTC
- | - | TRBJ2-3 | TRBV7-2 | CASSPMWISTDTQYF | TGTGCCAGCAGCCCGATGTGGATAAGCACAGATACGCAGTATTTT
- | TRBD2 | TRBJ2-1 | TRBV3-1 | CASSQDGRAIYEQFF | TGTGCCAGCAGCCAAGACGGGAGGGCCATCTATGAGCAGTTCTTC
few | - | TRBJ2-1 | TRBV24-1 | CATSGREDSYNEQFF | TGTGCCACCAGTGGGAGGGAAGATTCCTACAATGAGCAGTTCTTC
few | - | TRBJ2-1 | TRBV5-1 | CASSRTPLGSYNEQFF | TGCGCCAGCAGCCGTACCCCTCTAGGGTCCTACAATGAGCAGTTCTTC
many | - | TRBJ1-2 | TRBV12-3/TRBV12-4 | CASSLSLYGYTF | TGTGCCAGCAGTTTGTCCCTCTATGGCTACACCTTC
few | - | TRBJ1-1 | TRBV5-1 | CASSSGPGTEAFF | TGCGCCAGCAGCTCGGGACCTGGGACTGAAGCTTTCTTT
- | TRBD1 | TRBJ2-7 | TRBV5-4 | CASSSRDSSGEQYF | TGTGCCAGCAGCAGTCGGGACAGCTCGGGGGAGCAGTACTTC
many | TRBD1 | TRBJ2-5 | TRBV24-1 | CATSDLTGDRWTQYF | TGTGCCACCAGTGATTTGACAGGGGACCGATGGACCCAGTACTTC
- | TRBD1 | TRBJ1-1 | TRBV29-1 | CSVVPARQGLNTEAFF | TGCAGCGTTGTACCCGCTCGACAGGGGTTGAACACTGAAGCTTTCTTT
- | TRBD2 | TRBJ2-7 | TRBV20-1 | CSARGSSGSTLEQYF | TGCAGTGCTAGAGGGTCTAGCGGGAGCACTCTCGAGCAGTACTTC
- | TRBD1 | TRBJ2-7 | TRBV11-2 | CASSADRVAYEQYF | TGTGCCAGCAGCGCCGACAGGGTTGCCTACGAGCAGTACTTC
few | - | TRBJ2-5 | TRBV9 | CASSVVGIEETQYF | TGTGCCAGCAGCGTGGTTGGGATAGAAGAGACCCAGTACTTC
few | - | TRBJ1-1 | TRBV20-1 | CSASRATW | TGCAGTGCCAGCAGGGCAACGTGG
many | TRBD2 | TRBJ2-3 | TRBV6-4 | CASSDSLAGADTQYF | TGTGCCAGCAGTGACTCTCTAGCGGGAGCAGATACGCAGTATTTT
few | TRBD2 | TRBJ2-1 | TRBV5-4 | CASSGGTSGDYNEQFF | TGTGCCAGCAGCGGCGGGACTAGCGGGGATTACAATGAGCAGTTCTTC